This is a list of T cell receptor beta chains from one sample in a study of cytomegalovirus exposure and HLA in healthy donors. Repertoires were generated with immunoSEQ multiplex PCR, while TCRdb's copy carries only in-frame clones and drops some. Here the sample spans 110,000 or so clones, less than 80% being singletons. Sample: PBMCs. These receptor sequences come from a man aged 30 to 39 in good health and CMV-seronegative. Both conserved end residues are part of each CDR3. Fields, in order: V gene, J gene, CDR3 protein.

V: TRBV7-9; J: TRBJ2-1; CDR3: CASSFIQNNEQFF
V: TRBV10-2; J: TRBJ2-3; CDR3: CATFDGRDHTDTQYF
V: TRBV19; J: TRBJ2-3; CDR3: CASSIVGTTSTDTQYF
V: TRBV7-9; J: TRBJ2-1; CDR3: CASSPLEGITFYNEQFF
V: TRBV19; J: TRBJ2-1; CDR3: CASSGLAGGAGVEQFF
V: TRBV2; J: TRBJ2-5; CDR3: CASAPGQETQYF
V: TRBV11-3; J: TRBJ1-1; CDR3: CASAEGRGGTEAFF
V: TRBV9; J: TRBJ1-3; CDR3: CASSIRGDTSGNTIYF
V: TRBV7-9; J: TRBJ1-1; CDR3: CASSPSSNREAFF
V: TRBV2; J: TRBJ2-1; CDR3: CASSPQRTGVSNEQFF
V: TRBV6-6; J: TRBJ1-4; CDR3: CASSYPMGRGAEKLFF
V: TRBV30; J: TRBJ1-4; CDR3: CAWSDGGRHEKLFF
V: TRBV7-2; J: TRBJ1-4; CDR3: CASSADRTNEKLFF
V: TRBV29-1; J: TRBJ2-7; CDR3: CSVGTGVYEQYF
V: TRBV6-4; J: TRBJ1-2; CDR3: CASSPSSVSLVVRGYGYTF
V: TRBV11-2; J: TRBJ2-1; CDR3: CASSLEEGDKSSYNEQFF
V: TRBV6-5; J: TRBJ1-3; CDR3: CASRPGQPGIWYF
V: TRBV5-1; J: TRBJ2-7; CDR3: CASSLVTDSPWREQYF
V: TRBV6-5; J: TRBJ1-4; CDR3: CASSSAGTGVEKLFF
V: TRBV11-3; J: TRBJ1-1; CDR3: CASSSGQGNTEAFF
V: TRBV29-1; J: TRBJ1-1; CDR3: CSVPTGAEAFF
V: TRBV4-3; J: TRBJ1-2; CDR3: CASSQDPDRDPDYGYTF
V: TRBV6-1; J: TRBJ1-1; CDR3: CASSSYMNTEAFF
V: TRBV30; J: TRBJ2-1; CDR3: CAWSTWAGTGISSYNEQFF
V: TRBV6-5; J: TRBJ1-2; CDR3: CASRTGTGERGYTF
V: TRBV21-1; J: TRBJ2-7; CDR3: CAGGSGFEQYF
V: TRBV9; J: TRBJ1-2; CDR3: CASSVAGGFPYGYTF
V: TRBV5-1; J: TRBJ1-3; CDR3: CASSLAFSATGDTIYF
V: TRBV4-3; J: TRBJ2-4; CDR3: CASSQDLRQAKNIQYF
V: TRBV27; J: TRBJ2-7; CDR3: CASSSGFEQYF
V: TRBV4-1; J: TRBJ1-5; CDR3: CASSQGRVKALGQPQHF
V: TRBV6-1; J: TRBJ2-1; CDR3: CASSDRTSGNEQFF
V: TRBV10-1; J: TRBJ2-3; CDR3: CASSEIPVREETDTQYF
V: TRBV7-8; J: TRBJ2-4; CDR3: CASSPYRLAGRAKNIQYF
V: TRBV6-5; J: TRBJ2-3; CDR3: CASTPSIGGADTQYF
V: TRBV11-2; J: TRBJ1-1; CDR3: CASSFGGAPNTEAFF
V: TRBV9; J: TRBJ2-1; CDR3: CASSPRTSGRYNEQFF
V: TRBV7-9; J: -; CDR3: CASSLALGRTYEQYF
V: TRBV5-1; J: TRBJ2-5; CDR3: CASSRLAGSQETQYF
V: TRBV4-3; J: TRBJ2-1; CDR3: CASSQDSSGIYNEQFF
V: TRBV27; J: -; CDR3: CASSFLAGPLYEQYF
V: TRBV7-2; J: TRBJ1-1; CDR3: CASTGNRGPTEAFF
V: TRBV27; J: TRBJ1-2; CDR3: CASSETAGQGHGYTF
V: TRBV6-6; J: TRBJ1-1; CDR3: CASRTQEPNTEAFF
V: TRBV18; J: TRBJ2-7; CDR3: CASSPPSGRYEQYF
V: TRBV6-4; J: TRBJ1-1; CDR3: CASSDGNRGFAEAFF
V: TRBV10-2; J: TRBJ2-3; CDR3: CASLSAGPRQMRDTQYF
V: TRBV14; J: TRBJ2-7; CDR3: CASSPGRGRFPGTGGLEEQYF
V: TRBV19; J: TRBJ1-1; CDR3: CASTPGQGWGSEAFF
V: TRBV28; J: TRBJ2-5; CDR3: CASSSLHKGRDQTQYF
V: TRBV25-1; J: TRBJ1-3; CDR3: CASSDTLISGNTIYF
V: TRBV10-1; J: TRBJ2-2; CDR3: CASSEPTRAGTGITGELFF
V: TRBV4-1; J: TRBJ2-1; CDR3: CASSQSPGQGASDEQFF
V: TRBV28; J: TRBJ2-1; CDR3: CASRTSGSSAYNEQFF
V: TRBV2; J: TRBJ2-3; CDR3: CASSGGTSPFADTQYF